The next 28 T cell receptor beta chains were all read from a single sample in a study of cytomegalovirus exposure and HLA in healthy donors. Sequencing was performed with immunoSEQ multiplex PCR; in TCRdb, only in-frame clones are kept and a portion is missing. The table lists 60,000 to 75,000 clones, approximately 96% of them singletons. Source material: PBMCs. The source is a man between 18 and 29 years old in good health and CMV-seronegative.

This rearrangement joins TRBV10-1 to TRBJ1-2; 7 nucleotides align to TRBD1. The CDR3 loop spans 14 amino acids. Per germline, CDR1 WNHNN and CDR2 SYGVQD (reference sequence). Losses at the gene ends were 5 bases for V and 2 bases for J; bases not matched to a gene: 5. This CDR3 reads CASSNSRGNYGYTF. CDR3 nucleotides: TGCGCCAGCAGTAATTCCAGGGGGAACTATGGCTACACCTTC.

The chain couples TRBV6-6 to TRBJ2-7; 8 nucleotides agree with TRBD1. The CDR3 loop spans 13 amino acids. Germline V gene sequence: CDR1 MNHNY, CDR2 SVGAGI (reference sequence). Trimming took 5 bases from V and 7 from J; bases not matched to a gene: 7. The CDR3 here is CASSHGQGGEQYF. As DNA, the CDR3 is TGTGCCAGCAGTCACGGACAGGGTGGTGAGCAGTACTTC.

V usage is TRBV5-6 and J usage is TRBJ2-5; TRBD1 aligns across 8 bases. Germline V gene lookup returns CDR1 SGHDT and CDR2 YYEEEE. V lost 4 bases and J lost 10; bases outside the gene matches: 15. This CDR3 spans 15 amino acids. CDR3 DNA: TGTGCCAGCAGCGGACAGGGTCGGGAGAGCAGGGGCCAGTACTTC. This sequence encodes CASSGQGRESRGQYF.

The V and J genes are TRBV11-2 and TRBJ2-7; 11 nucleotides line up with TRBD2. The CDR3 spans 16 residues. CDR1 is SGHAT, CDR2 FQNNGV, per germline. The junction had 6 bases not matched to a gene; V was cut back by 1 base and J by 4 bases. The DNA for the CDR3 is TGTGCCAGCAGCTTAGCTAGCGGGAGGCAGACTTACGAGCAGTACTTC. Its translation is CASSLASGRQTYEQYF.

The chain is built from TRBV15 and TRBJ2-5; D may be TRBD1 (5 bases). Germline-derived CDR1 and CDR2 are LNHNV and YYDKDF (reference sequence). The CDR3 covers 18 residues. V gave up 5 bases and J gave up 0 bases, with 22 bases separating them. The CDR3 loop reads CATSEGARPNRYQETQYF. In DNA, the CDR3 is TGTGCCACCAGCGAAGGGGCAAGACCTAACAGGTACCAAGAGACCCAGTACTTC.

The chain recombines TRBV11-2 with TRBJ2-1, with D tentatively TRBD1 (5 bases). Germline lookup yields CDR1 SGHAT and CDR2 FQNNGV. The V end was cut by 3 bases, the J end by 6 bases, with 9 bases between. This CDR3 comprises 13 residues. DNA of the CDR3: TGTGCCAGCAGCTTTCAGCAGGGCAATGAGCAGTTCTTC. Translated: CASSFQQGNEQFF.

The chain joins TRBV15 to TRBJ2-2, with D possibly being TRBD2 (5 bases). This CDR3 comprises 18 residues. V was pared by 5 bases and J by 0 bases, with 19 bases between. Per germline, CDR1 LNHNV and CDR2 YYDKDF (reference sequence). CDR3 bases: TGTGCCACCAGCTTTGGTTTGAGGGTAGCGACGAACACCGGGGAGCTGTTTTTT. Translation: CATSFGLRVATNTGELFF.

This clone appeared once. V and J are TRBV7-9 and TRBJ2-7; D possibly corresponds to TRBD2 (6 bases). Trimming removed 1 base from V and 2 bases from J, with 15 bases in between. This CDR3 comprises 16 residues. Germline-derived CDR1 and CDR2 are SEHNR and FQNEAQ (reference sequence). Written as DNA, the CDR3 is TGTGCCAGCAGCTTAGACAGTATCGAGCGGGCCTACGAGCAGTACTTC. Its protein is CASSLDSIERAYEQYF.

Only a few counts were recorded for this clone. The chain carries TRBV7-9 and TRBJ2-7, with D possibly being TRBD2 (5 bases). V lost 4 bases and J 1 base, leaving 14 bases between the germline ends. Germline CDR1 SEHNR, CDR2 FQNEAQ (reference sequence). The CDR3 length is 15 residues. In nucleotides, the CDR3 is TGTGCCAGCAGCTCGCGAGGGCCAGGATCCTACGAGCAGTACTTC. It encodes CASSSRGPGSYEQYF.

This clone is a singleton in its sample. The genes are TRBV27 and TRBJ2-7; weak D call: TRBD1 (6 bases). This CDR3 region has 15 residues. Germline V gene data show CDR1 as MNHEY and CDR2 as SMNVEV (reference sequence). Trimming shortened V by 5 bases and J by 2 bases, and 16 bases separated the two germline ends. The CDR3 region is CASSPPPGVAYEQYF. In DNA, the CDR3 is TGTGCCAGCAGTCCCCCCCCAGGGGTGGCCTACGAGCAGTACTTC.

J is TRBJ2-3 and V is TRBV6-5; 9 nucleotides match TRBD2. Trimming at V came to 2 bases and at J to 3 bases, leaving 6 bases not matched to a gene. CDR1 and CDR2 (germline): MNHEY, SVGAGI. The CDR3 has 16 amino acids. CDR3 nucleotides: TGTGCCAGCAGTTACAATAGCGGGAGCTTGACAGATACGCAGTATTTT. Translated, it gives CASSYNSGSLTDTQYF.

This chain uses TRBV5-1 with TRBJ1-1, with D uncertain. With 1 base removed from V and 1 base from J, the gap between germline ends came to 11 bases. Germline CDR1 SGHRS, CDR2 YFSETQ. The CDR3 totals 15 residues. CDR3 sequence reads: CASSLLFRGNTEAFF. DNA of the CDR3: TGCGCCAGCAGCTTGTTGTTTCGGGGGAACACTGAAGCTTTCTTT. The full variable domain, its missing parts supplied by reference TRBV5-1 and TRBJ1-1, is KAGVTQTPRYLIKTRGQQVTLSCSPISGHRSVSWYQQTPGQGLQFLFEYFSETQRNKGNFPGRFSGRQFSNSRSEMNVSTLELGDSALYLCASSLLFRGNTEAFFGQGTRLTVV.

This CDR3 reads CASSYSREYNEQFF. As DNA, the CDR3 is TGTGCCAGCAGTTACTCGCGGGAGTACAATGAGCAGTTCTTC. The rearrangement uses TRBV6-5 and TRBJ2-1; 7 bases fit TRBD2. J lost 4 bases, V lost 0 bases, and 0 bases had no gene match. The CDR3 covers 14 residues. Germline values: CDR1 MNHEY, CDR2 SVGAGI.

This chain uses TRBV2 with TRBJ1-2, with 7 bases identical to TRBD1. Trimming took 1 base from V and 6 from J; bases not matched to a gene: 8. The CDR3 runs to 15 residues. Looked up from germline, CDR1 is SNHLY and CDR2 is FYNNEI. This CDR3 is CASSEDIGGADGYTF. CDR3 sequence (DNA): TGTGCCAGCAGTGAAGATATAGGGGGCGCGGATGGCTACACCTTC.

Here the CDR3 reads CASSQQGPWSEAFF. CDR3 coding DNA: TGTGCCAGCAGTCAACAGGGCCCGTGGTCTGAAGCTTTCTTT. This chain uses TRBV28 with TRBJ1-1; D might be TRBD1 (6 bases). V was pared by 5 bases and J by 6 bases, with 16 bases between. The CDR3 contains 14 residues. CDR1 is MDHEN and CDR2 is SYDVKM in the germline V gene. Full variable domain (rest looked up from reference TRBV28 and TRBJ1-1): DVKVTQSSRYLVKRTGEKVFLECVQDMDHENMFWYRQDPGLGLRLIYFSYDVKMKEKGDIPEGYSVSREKKERFSLILESASTNQTSMYLCASSQQGPWSEAFFGQGTRLTVV.

This clone appeared a single time. V usage is TRBV5-1 and J usage is TRBJ2-3; 10 bases map to TRBD2. V was pared by 6 bases and J by 5 bases, with 3 bases of the junction left unmatched. This CDR3 has 13 residues. The germline V gene has CDR1 SGHRS and CDR2 YFSETQ. CDR3 sequence: CASMVAGGDTQYF. In nucleotides, the CDR3 is TGCGCCAGCATGGTAGCGGGAGGAGATACGCAGTATTTT.

CDR3 loop: CASSRGSGWPAFF. DNA for the CDR3: TGCGCCAGCAGCCGAGGTAGTGGTTGGCCGGCTTTCTTT. The rearrangement links TRBV4-1 to TRBJ1-1; no clear D gene. Trimming pared 4 bases from V and 11 bases from J, leaving 17 bases between. Germline V gives CDR1 MGHRA, CDR2 YSYEKL. The CDR3 sequence is 13 residues long.

Only one count was recorded for this clone. The chain has TRBV9 and TRBJ2-3; 7 bases fit TRBD2. V lost 0 bases and J lost 0; bases outside the gene matches: 1. From germline, CDR1 is SGDLS and CDR2 YYNGEE. The CDR3 length is 15 residues. The CDR3 is CASSVDGRSTDTQYF. The CDR3 DNA is TGTGCCAGCAGCGTAGACGGGAGGAGCACAGATACGCAGTATTTT.

This chain joins TRBV2 and TRBJ1-2; maybe TRBD1 (6 bases). Germline loops: CDR1 SNHLY, CDR2 FYNNEI. This CDR3 has 16 residues. Trimming took 6 bases from V and 4 from J, leaving 21 bases between them. This chain's CDR3 is CASSDTPLKDSYGYTF. Written as DNA, the CDR3 is TGTGCCAGCAGCGACACCCCACTTAAGGACAGCTATGGCTACACCTTC.

This clone has a single count. The chain uses TRBV7-2 and TRBJ2-7; D unclear. The CDR3 sequence is 15 residues long. The germline gives CDR1 SGHTA, CDR2 FQGNSA. V lost 2 bases to trimming and J lost 2 bases, with 13 bases between them. CDR3 DNA: TGTGCCAGCAGCTTATTGTCAGATTCCCCCTACGAGCAGTACTTC. Translated, it gives CASSLLSDSPYEQYF.

The chain has TRBV10-2 and TRBJ2-1; D is uncertain. Germline loops: CDR1 WSHSY, CDR2 SAAADI. This CDR3 region has 10 residues. V dropped 8 bases and J dropped 4 bases, with 3 bases sitting between them. The CDR3 nucleotides are TGCGCCAGCCTTTACAATGAGCAGTTCTTC. Translating gives CASLYNEQFF.

The chain has TRBV5-4 and TRBJ2-1; D is possibly TRBD2 (6 bases). CDR1 and CDR2 from the germline V gene are SGHNT and YYREEE (reference sequence). Trimming removed 2 bases from V and 11 bases from J, with 11 bases in between. This CDR3 has 12 residues. The CDR3 bases are TGTGCCAGCAGCTTTCTCGGGAGTCAGCAGTTCTTC. Translation gives CASSFLGSQQFF. The variable domain in full, completed from reference TRBV5-4 and TRBJ2-1, reads ETGVTQSPTHLIKTRGQQVTLRCSSQSGHNTVSWYQQALGQGPQFIFQYYREEENGRGNFPPRFSGLQFPNYSSELNVNALELDDSALYLCASSFLGSQQFFGPGTRLTVL.

This clone was detected only a few times. The V gene is TRBV18, the J gene TRBJ2-2; weak D call: TRBD1 (6 bases). Deletions cut 3 bases from V and 5 bases from J, with 7 bases between. The CDR3 is 13 residues long. CDR1 KGHSH and CDR2 LQKENI come from the germline V gene. The CDR3 nucleotides are TGTGCCAGCTCACCTGACAGGACCGGGGAGCTGTTTTTT. Translation gives CASSPDRTGELFF. Full variable domain (remainder filled in from reference TRBV18 and TRBJ2-2): NAGVMQNPRHLVRRRGQEARLRCSPMKGHSHVYWYRQLPEEGLKFMVYLQKENIIDESGMPKERFSAEFPKEGPSILRIQQVVRGDSAAYFCASSPDRTGELFFGEGSRLTVL.

The gene calls are TRBV5-1 and TRBJ2-1, with D perhaps matching TRBD1 (5 bases). Germline CDR1 is SGHRS and CDR2 is YFSETQ. V was trimmed by 1 base and J by 8 bases, leaving 16 bases between them. This CDR3 has 15 amino acids. CDR3 sequence: CASSLSGQGVHEQFF. The CDR3 DNA is TGCGCCAGCAGCTTGTCTGGACAAGGGGTTCATGAGCAGTTCTTC.

This rearrangement joins TRBV11-3 to TRBJ2-6; no definite D call. V shed 4 bases and J shed 0 bases, with 4 bases lying between them. Germline lookup yields CDR1 SGHNT and CDR2 YENEEA. The CDR3 length is 14 residues. The CDR3 nucleotides read TGTGCCAGCAGCTCCAGCTCTGGGGCCAACGTCCTGACTTTC. Protein product: CASSSSSGANVLTF.

The rearrangement links TRBV4-3 to TRBJ2-1; 10 bases line up with TRBD2. This CDR3 contains 16 residues. The trim removed 4 bases at V and 2 bases at J, leaving 5 bases unmatched. Per germline, CDR1 LGHNA and CDR2 YSLEER. CDR3 nucleotide sequence: TGCGCCAGCAGCCTGATAGCGGGAGGCCCCTACAATGAGCAGTTCTTC. This encodes CASSLIAGGPYNEQFF.

This clone was picked up a small number of times. The V call is TRBV5-4, the J call TRBJ2-7; D is possibly TRBD2 (5 bases). V was clipped by 4 bases and J by 3 bases, with 14 bases between them. Germline V gene data show CDR1 as SGHNT and CDR2 as YYREEE (reference sequence). The CDR3 loop spans 14 amino acids. CDR3 in amino acids: CASSPDLSCYEQYF. CDR3 sequence (DNA): TGTGCCAGCAGCCCGGACTTGTCCTGCTACGAGCAGTACTTC.

The V gene is TRBV6-5, the J gene TRBJ2-5; 7 positions agree with TRBD2. Germline CDR1 is MNHEY and CDR2 is SVGAGI. The J segment lost 5 bases and the V segment lost 2 bases, leaving 8 bases of the junction unmatched. The CDR3 has 15 amino acids. CDR3 DNA: TGTGCCAGCAGTTACCCCGGGGAGGGCGGGGAGACCCAGTACTTC. Translated, it gives CASSYPGEGGETQYF.